This TCR beta chain was sequenced in a study of technical replicates of blood from a few donors. The V and J ends lost 3 bases and 8 bases respectively, with 10 bases between them. This CDR3 has 12 amino acids. In germline, CDR1 is SEHNR, CDR2 FQNEAQ (reference sequence). This clone was recorded a few times. The assay was immunoSEQ multiplex PCR, and TCRdb's table has in-frame clones only and misses some. This repertoire shows about 17,000 clones, approximately 80% found once; its top ten account for 10%. The chain joins TRBV7-9 to TRBJ1-2; tentatively, D is TRBD1 (5 bases). This TCR was sampled from a human donor in good health. Some clones in this sample may be carry-over from other donors' samples. The specimen sequenced was PBMCs. The CDR3: CASSLKQEGYTF. In DNA, the CDR3 is TGTGCCAGCAGCTTGAAACAGGAGGGCTACACCTTC.